These 16 T cell receptor beta chains were all obtained from the same sample, sequenced in a study of T cell changes during pregnancy in multiple sclerosis. Repertoires were generated with immunoSEQ multiplex PCR, while TCRdb's copy carries only in-frame clones and drops some. This sample carries about 80,000 clones, under 95% of them seen once, and the ten largest clones take about 3%. The sequencing used peripheral blood, collected before pregnancy. These receptors were obtained from a female donor with multiple sclerosis, enrolled in a pregnancy study.

The chain joins TRBV4-3 to TRBJ2-2; TRBD2 aligns across 9 bases. The CDR3 runs 17 residues. After removal of 0 bases from V and 4 bases from J, the junction contained 6 bases not matched to a gene. The germline V gene encodes CDR1 LGHNA and CDR2 YSLEER. CDR3 sequence: CASSQDPAGGVTGELFF. The CDR3 DNA follows: TGCGCCAGCAGCCAAGATCCGGCGGGAGGGGTCACCGGGGAGCTGTTTTTT.

The gene calls are TRBV19 and TRBJ1-1; TRBD1 matches 8 bases. The germline V gene has CDR1 LNHDA and CDR2 SQIVND (reference sequence). This CDR3 contains 14 residues. Unmatched junction bases numbered 7, after V lost 8 bases and J lost 2 bases. The CDR3 DNA reads as TGTGCCAGTGCGAGCAGGGGGCTCAACACTGAAGCTTTCTTT. Protein: CASASRGLNTEAFF.

The CDR3 is CASSLASTISGSRNEQFF. Written as DNA, the CDR3 is TGTGCCAGCAGCTTAGCGTCGACGATTAGCGGGAGTAGGAATGAGCAGTTCTTC. The chain has TRBV7-8 and TRBJ2-1; TRBD2 agrees at 9 bases. The trim removed 0 bases at V and 7 bases at J, leaving 13 bases unmatched. Germline V CDR1 and CDR2: SGHVS, FQNEAQ. The CDR3 has 18 residues. Full variable domain (rest looked up from reference TRBV7-8 and TRBJ2-1): GAGVSQSPRYKVAKRGQDVALRCDPISGHVSLFWYQQALGQGPEFLTYFQNEAQLDKSGLPSDRFFAERPEGSVSTLKIQRTQQEDSAVYLCASSLASTISGSRNEQFFGPGTRLTVL.

The J gene is TRBJ2-7, the V gene TRBV7-9; TRBD2 matches 11 bases. The J segment lost 2 bases and the V segment lost 2 bases, leaving 8 bases of the junction unmatched. Germline V CDR1 and CDR2: SEHNR, FQNEAQ (reference sequence). The CDR3 contains 17 residues. The CDR3 region has the DNA TGTGCCAGCAGCTTACGCCTGACTAGCGGGGCTACCTACGAGCAGTACTTC. This codes for CASSLRLTSGATYEQYF. Filled out from reference TRBV7-9 and TRBJ2-7, the complete variable domain reads DTGVSQNPRHKITKRGQNVTFRCDPISEHNRLYWYRQTLGQGPEFLTYFQNEAQLEKSRLLSDRFSAERPKGSFSTLEIQRTEQGDSAMYLCASSLRLTSGATYEQYFGPGTRLTVT.

The rearrangement joins TRBV18 to TRBJ1-2, with D possibly matching TRBD1 (5 bases). The CDR3 covers 17 residues. Trimming took 1 base from V and 1 from J, leaving 16 bases between them. Per the germline V gene, CDR1 is KGHSH and CDR2 is LQKENI. This chain's CDR3 is CASSPLQQEGLNYGYTF. CDR3 DNA sequence: TGTGCCAGCTCACCACTCCAACAGGAGGGACTTAACTATGGCTACACCTTC.

The chain couples TRBV9 to TRBJ1-4; 7 nucleotides align to TRBD1. J lost 14 bases, V lost 4 bases, and 17 bases had no gene match. CDR3 length: 15 amino acids. Per the germline V gene, CDR1 is SGDLS and CDR2 is YYNGEE. CDR3 DNA sequence: TGTGCCAGCAGCTCAGGACAGGCGTATTTGGACGGGCTGTTTTTT. This codes for CASSSGQAYLDGLFF.

The rearrangement links TRBV7-9 to TRBJ2-7, with D tentatively TRBD1 (5 bases). CDR1 is SEHNR and CDR2 is FQNEAQ in the germline V gene (reference sequence). This CDR3 has 15 residues. V gave up 4 bases and J gave up 2 bases, with 15 bases separating them. CDR3 coding DNA: TGTGCCAGCAGCTCGACACAGGAAAACGCCTACGAGCAGTACTTC. Translated, it gives CASSSTQENAYEQYF.

V is TRBV5-8 and J is TRBJ1-1; D ambiguous. There are 16 residues in the CDR3. Trimming cost V 7 bases and J 4 bases, with 23 bases left between them. Looked up from germline, CDR1 is SGHTS and CDR2 is YDEGEE. CDR3 nucleotide sequence: TGTGCCAGCCTATCTTGGGTAGCCGGGCGGGTCACTGAAGCTTTCTTT. As protein: CASLSWVAGRVTEAFF.

The V and J genes are TRBV6-6 and TRBJ2-3; 7 bases are a match to TRBD2. V dropped 2 bases and J dropped 2; count of bases not matched to a gene: 7. The CDR3 totals 16 residues. Germline V lookup: CDR1 MNHNY, CDR2 SVGAGI (reference sequence). Here the CDR3 reads CASSYPGRRVTDTQYF. Here the CDR3 DNA reads TGTGCCAGCAGTTACCCCGGGAGGCGGGTCACAGATACGCAGTATTTT.

This chain connects TRBV27 to TRBJ2-7; 10 positions agree with TRBD1. Germline CDR1 MNHEY, CDR2 SMNVEV (reference sequence). V dropped 6 bases and J dropped 1; count of bases not matched to a gene: 3. The CDR3 length is 14 residues. The DNA of the CDR3 is TGTGCCAGCAGAACGGACAGGGGGTCCTACGAGCAGTACTTC. Translated, it gives CASRTDRGSYEQYF.

This chain joins TRBV28 and TRBJ2-3; TRBD2 aligns across 9 bases. The CDR3 has 17 amino acids. J gave up 1 base and V 5 bases, and 10 bases lay outside the gene matches. The germline CDR1 and CDR2 sequences are MDHEN and SYDVKM. This CDR3 is CASSTIAGAAGTDTQYF. CDR3 nucleotide sequence: TGTGCCAGCAGTACCATAGCGGGAGCTGCGGGCACAGATACGCAGTATTTT.

The V call is TRBV6-5, the J call TRBJ1-1; the D gene is possibly TRBD1 (6 bases). The germline V and J ends were trimmed by 7 bases and 0 bases, with 12 bases remaining between them. CDR1 and CDR2 from the germline V gene are MNHEY and SVGAGI. This CDR3 has 14 amino acids. DNA of the CDR3: TGTGCCAGCAACTCAGGGGTCCTGAACACTGAAGCTTTCTTT. This translates into CASNSGVLNTEAFF.

Concerning this clone: At one of its ends the junction is not consistent with the germline gene, which may arise from a read error. The chain employs TRBV7-7 and TRBJ2-3, with D uncertain. This CDR3 region has 14 residues. Germline V lookup: CDR1 SSHAT, CDR2 FNYEAQ (reference sequence). In nucleotides, the CDR3 is TGTGCTAGCAGCTTAAGTCGTGTCGGAGATACGCAGTATTTT. This translates into CASSLSRVGDTQYF.

The V gene is TRBV13, the J gene TRBJ2-1, with TRBD2 as a possible D gene (5 bases). The length of the CDR3 is 14 residues. Germline V gene lookup returns CDR1 PRHDT and CDR2 FYEKMQ (reference sequence). Trimming took 4 bases from V and 3 from J, leaving 10 bases between them. CDR3 in DNA: TGTGCCAGCAGCTCCAGAGGACTCTACAATGAGCAGTTCTTC. Its protein product is CASSSRGLYNEQFF.

The gene calls are TRBV5-4 and TRBJ1-1; 10 nucleotides agree with TRBD1. Germline CDR1 SGHNT, CDR2 YYREEE (reference sequence). The CDR3 length is 14 residues. V was clipped by 5 bases and J by 3 bases; unmatched bases: 4. CDR3 protein: CASRRQGADTEAFF. Written as DNA, the CDR3 is TGTGCCAGCAGGAGACAGGGGGCGGACACTGAAGCTTTCTTT.

J is TRBJ2-1 and V is TRBV2, with 8 bases that match TRBD2. CDR3 size: 17 residues. Germline V lookup: CDR1 SNHLY, CDR2 FYNNEI. The ends lost 5 bases at V and 8 bases at J; junction bases unmatched: 17. DNA of the CDR3: TGTGCCAGCAGTCCCGGGCCAGCGGGGGTCAGCACCCATGAGCAGTTCTTC. It translates to CASSPGPAGVSTHEQFF.